The rows below give T cell receptor beta chains drawn from one sample of a study of tumor and adjacent non-tumor tissue in lung cancer. TCRdb itself ran the multiplex PCR reads through MiXCR, one entry per CDR3 protein. The sample lists about 200,000 distinct CDR3 sequences, approximately 74% occurring once. The sample consisted of lung tumor tissue. These TCRs come from a man in his 60s with non-small cell lung cancer. CDR3s include the opening cysteine and the closing phenylalanine or tryptophan. D genes are given only for firm matches. Not every row has a clone size; where given, it reads once, few, many or a size class.

CDR3 DNA,CDR3 protein,V gene,D gene,J gene,clone size
TGCGGTACTAGAGATCAGGGGGGATATGTCTACACCTTC,CGTRDQGGYVYTF,TRBV20-1,TRBD1,TRBJ1-2,-
TGCGCCAGCAGCTTCTTGGGGGGACTAGCGGGAAATAAAGAGACCCAGTACTTC,CASSFLGGLAGNKETQYF,TRBV5-1,TRBD2,TRBJ2-5,-
TGTGCCGTAGCGGGTAGCGGGGGGGAGGGCAATGAGCAGTTCTTC,CAVAGSGGEGNEQFF,TRBV11-2,TRBD2,TRBJ2-1,-
TGTGCCGGCTCGCCCGCGGGGGCTCACTACGAGCAGTACTTC,CAGSPAGAHYEQYF,TRBV18,-,TRBJ2-7,-
TGTGCCAGCAGCGAAACAGCCGTCTATGGCTACACCTTC,CASSETAVYGYTF,TRBV11-2,-,TRBJ1-2,few
TGCGCCAGCAGCTTGGGTCCGGGACAGATCCACGTGCAGTACTTC,CASSLGPGQIHVQYF,TRBV5-1,TRBD1,TRBJ2-7,-
TGTGCCAGCAGTTTAGGGCTAGCGGGGAGGCTTGAGCAGTTCTTC,CASSLGLAGRLEQFF,TRBV28,TRBD2,TRBJ2-1,-
TGTGCCAGCAGCCAAGTGACGATGGAACAGGGATATGGCTACACCTTC,CASSQVTMEQGYGYTF,TRBV4-2,-,TRBJ1-2,-
TGTAGTGCTGACTCAGCTGGGGGGCCGTGGAATGAGCATTTCTTC,CSADSAGGPWNEHFF,TRBV20-1,-,TRBJ2-1,-
TGCAGTGCCACCCAGGGGGGGGGTTACTATGGCTACACCTTC,CSATQGGGYYGYTF,TRBV20-1,TRBD1,TRBJ1-2,-
TGCAGTGCCATGGACGACGGGGGTGATGAAAAACTGTTTTTT,CSAMDDGGDEKLFF,TRBV20-1,-,TRBJ1-4,-
TGCAGTGCTAGGGGTGGGACAGCCTTGAACACTGAAGCTTTCTTT,CSARGGTALNTEAFF,TRBV20-1,TRBD1,TRBJ1-1,many
TGCAGCGTATTCGACAGGGGAGAGACCCAGTACTTC,CSVFDRGETQYF,TRBV29-1,TRBD1,TRBJ2-5,-
TGTGCCAGCAGCTGGCAAGGTGGTCCCTACGAGCAGTACTTC,CASSWQGGPYEQYF,TRBV11-2,-,TRBJ2-7,few
TGCGCCGGCAGTCGGACTAGCGGAAACTACGAGCATTACTTC,CAGSRTSGNYEHYF,TRBV4-1,TRBD2,TRBJ2-7,-
TGCAGTGCTGGGGAGTACAATCAGCCCCAGTATTTT,CSAGEYNQPQYF,TRBV20-1,-,TRBJ2-3,once
TGTGCCAGCAGTCCCCGGTTTGGGCGGGGGGGCAGGGAGCAGTACTTC,CASSPRFGRGGREQYF,TRBV28,TRBD2,TRBJ2-7,few
TGTGCCAGCAGTTCCCGGGCTAGCGGACTCCCCTACGTGCAGTACTTC,CASSSRASGLPYVQYF,TRBV6-5,TRBD2,TRBJ2-7,-
TGTGCCAGCACTTTAGAGTGGAAGGACACTGAAGCTTTCTTT,CASTLEWKDTEAFF,TRBV12-3/TRBV12-4,-,TRBJ1-1,-
TGTGCCAGCAGTTCGTCCAGGCCCTCCTACGAGCAGTACTTC,CASSSSRPSYEQYF,TRBV12-3/TRBV12-4,-,TRBJ2-7,-
TGCGCCAGCAGCTCACAAGCAGGAGGCTCAGATACGCAGTATTTT,CASSSQAGGSDTQYF,TRBV5-1,-,TRBJ2-3,-
TGTGCCAGCAGCAACCCACTAGCGGGAGTTGCCGGGGAGCTGTTTTTT,CASSNPLAGVAGELFF,TRBV5-4,TRBD2,TRBJ2-2,-
TGTGCCAGCAGTTTTAAGGGGGAGGGAACAGATATGCAGTATTTT,CASSFKGEGTDMQYF,TRBV12-3/TRBV12-4,-,TRBJ2-3,few
TGTGCCACCAGTCCCTATCGACAGGGCTACGAGCAGTACTTC,CATSPYRQGYEQYF,TRBV6-1,TRBD1,TRBJ2-7,-
TGTGCCAGCAGTGCAAAGGGGACAGCCAGCTCCTACGAGCAGTACTTC,CASSAKGTASSYEQYF,TRBV6-1,TRBD1,TRBJ2-7,many
TGCAGTGCTAGAGAAGGCGGTCAGCCCCAGCATTTT,CSAREGGQPQHF,TRBV20-1,-,TRBJ1-5,medium-sized
TGTGCCAGCTGCGGACAGGACCCATCCTACGAGCAGTACTTC,CASCGQDPSYEQYF,TRBV6-1,TRBD1,TRBJ2-7,many
TGTGCCAGCAGCTTAGGACTAGGGGAGACCCAGTACTTC,CASSLGLGETQYF,TRBV11-2,-,TRBJ2-5,many
TGTGTCAGCAAAACGGGAGGGCCATCCTACAATGAGCAATTCTTC,CVSKTGGPSYNEQFF,TRBV12-3/TRBV12-4,TRBD2,TRBJ2-1,-
TGCAGTGATTCTCCGCACATGGGGCTGTCTGGGGCCAACGTCCTGACTTTC,CSDSPHMGLSGANVLTF,TRBV20-1,-,TRBJ2-6,-
TGCGCCAGCAGCCAAGATAGGGGGTGGGTTGGCTATTTT,CASSQDRGWVGYF,TRBV4-1,-,TRBJ2-3,-
TGCGCCAGCAGCCTCTGGACGAGTGGGGGCTATGGCTACACCTTC,CASSLWTSGGYGYTF,TRBV4-3,-,TRBJ1-2,-